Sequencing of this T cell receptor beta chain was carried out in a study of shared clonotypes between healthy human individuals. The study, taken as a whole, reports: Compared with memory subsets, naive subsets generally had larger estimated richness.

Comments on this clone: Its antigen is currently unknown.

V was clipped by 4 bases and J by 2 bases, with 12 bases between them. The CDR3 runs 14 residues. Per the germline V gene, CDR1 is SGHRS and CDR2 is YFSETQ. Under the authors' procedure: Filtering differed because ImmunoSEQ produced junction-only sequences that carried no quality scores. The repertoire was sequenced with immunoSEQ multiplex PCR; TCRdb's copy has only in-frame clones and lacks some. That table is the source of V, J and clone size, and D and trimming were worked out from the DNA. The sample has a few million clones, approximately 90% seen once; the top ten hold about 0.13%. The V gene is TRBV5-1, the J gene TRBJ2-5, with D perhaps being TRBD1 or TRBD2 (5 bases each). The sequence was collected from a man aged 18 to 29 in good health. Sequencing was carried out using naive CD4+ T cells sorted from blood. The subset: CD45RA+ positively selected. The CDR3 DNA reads TGCGCCAGCAGCCGGGACGGAGAACAAGAGACCCAGTACTTC. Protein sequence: CASSRDGEQETQYF.